The clone carrying this T cell receptor (beta chain) was seen a single time. This sample is part of a study of blood T cell repertoires in COVID-19. Looking at the study overall: The United States, Italy and Spain were the sources of the acute and convalescent COVID-19 samples. Sources were T cells, B-cell-depleted T cells, or PBMCs; the material itself was cDNA or gDNA.

Authors' methods: Estimates of nucleated cell counts were drawn from the amplification of reference gene primers. The data were produced by immunoSEQ multiplex PCR, yet TCRdb's version contains in-frame clones alone and is incomplete. V, J and clone size derive from that table, while D and trimming were established from the DNA sequence. In the table there are 150,000 to 200,000 clones, 88% of which are singletons. Trimming shortened V by 0 bases and J by 3 bases, and 26 bases separated the two germline ends. Per germline, CDR1 SGHNT and CDR2 YENEEA. The CDR3 sequence is 20 residues long. This TCR was sampled from a human donor in a cohort sampled during active COVID-19. Sequenced sample: peripheral blood. The chain is built from TRBV11-3 and TRBJ1-2; D is possibly TRBD1 (6 bases). The CDR3 is CASSLDIYGQSAGRYYGYTF. CDR3 DNA sequence: TGTGCCAGCAGCTTAGATATTTACGGACAGTCCGCGGGTCGGTACTATGGCTACACCTTC. The full variable domain, with the rest looked up from reference TRBV11-3 and TRBJ1-2, is EAGVVQSPRYKIIEKKQPVAFWCNPISGHNTLYWYLQNLGQGPELLIRYENEEAVDDSQLPKDRFSAERLKGVDSTLKIQPAELGDSAVYLCASSLDIYGQSAGRYYGYTFGSGTRLTVV.